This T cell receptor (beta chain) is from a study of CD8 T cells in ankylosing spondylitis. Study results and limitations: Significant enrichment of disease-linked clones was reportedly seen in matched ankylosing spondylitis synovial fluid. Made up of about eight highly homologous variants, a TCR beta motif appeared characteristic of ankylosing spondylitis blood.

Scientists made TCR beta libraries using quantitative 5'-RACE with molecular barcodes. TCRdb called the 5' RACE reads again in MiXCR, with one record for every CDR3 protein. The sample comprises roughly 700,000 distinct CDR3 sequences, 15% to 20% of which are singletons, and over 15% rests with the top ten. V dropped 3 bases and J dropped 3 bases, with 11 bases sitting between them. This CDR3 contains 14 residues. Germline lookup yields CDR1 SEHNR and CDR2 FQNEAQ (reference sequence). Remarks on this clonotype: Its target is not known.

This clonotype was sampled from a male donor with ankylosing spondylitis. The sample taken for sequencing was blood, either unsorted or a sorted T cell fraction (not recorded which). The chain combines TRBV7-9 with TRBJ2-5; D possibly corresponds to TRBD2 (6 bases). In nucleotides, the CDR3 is TGTGCCAGCAGCTTCGGGACTTGGGAAGAGACCCAGTACTTC. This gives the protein CASSFGTWEETQYF.